These 17 T cell receptor beta chains share one sample of origin, sequenced in a study of read filtering for tumor transcriptome and immune sequencing. This library used around 0.4 ug RNA and molecular barcoded adaptors spanning alpha/delta and beta/gamma chains. TCRdb re-called the reads through MiXCR, storing one row per CDR3 protein. The profile shows approximately 90,000 distinct CDR3 sequences, around a fifth of them singletons. Sequenced material: a population of CD138-negative cells sorted from bone marrow. The receptor set was obtained from a donor at least 40 years old with multiple myeloma.

This clonotype was recorded many times. This chain joins TRBV20-1 and TRBJ2-7; TRBD2 matches at 9 bases. V shed 1 base and J 4 bases; nucleotides not matched to a gene: 26. This CDR3 comprises 21 residues. CDR1 and CDR2 from the germline V gene are DFQATT and SNEGSKA (reference sequence). The CDR3 is CSARAFAGGGGERLSIYEQYF. CDR3 bases: TGCAGTGCTAGAGCCTTCGCCGGGGGCGGGGGGGAAAGACTCAGTATTTACGAGCAGTACTTC.

This clonotype was observed many times. V usage is TRBV14 and J usage is TRBJ2-3; D possibly uses TRBD1 or TRBD2 (5 bases each). The CDR3 runs to 15 residues. The germline V gene has CDR1 SGHDN and CDR2 FVKESK. V was cut by 6 bases and J by 1 base, with 14 bases left in between. DNA for the CDR3: TGTGCCAGCAGTGCCTGGACGGGACGCACAGATACGCAGTATTTT. Translating it yields CASSAWTGRTDTQYF.

About this clonotype itself: With a much larger clone just one base away, this may be a read error. This rearrangement joins TRBV28 to TRBJ2-3; weak D call: TRBD2 (6 bases). There are 16 residues in the CDR3. Germline V gene sequence: CDR1 MDHEN, CDR2 SYDVKM. Between the trimmed V and J ends, which lost 2 bases and 2 bases, there was a span of 14 bases. CDR3 nucleotide sequence: TGTGCCAGCAGTTTACCTCGCGGGGTATCCACAGATACGCAGTATTTT. This gives the protein CASSLPRGVSTDTQYF.

About this clonotype: One base away lies a much larger clone, so this may be a sequencing read error. Here the CDR3 omits its conserved ending phenylalanine or tryptophan, so a read error is the likely source. The gene calls are TRBV29-1 and TRBJ2-6; the D is unclear. The CDR3 has 13 residues. The V end lost 3 bases, the J end lost 0 bases, and 3 bases lay between the germline ends. Germline assignment: CDR1 SQVTM and CDR2 ANQGSEA. CDR3 DNA: TGCAGCGTTGAGGACTCTGGGGCCAACGTCCTGACTCTC. Amino acid sequence: CSVEDSGANVLTL.

This clonotype appeared many times. The chain couples TRBV11-2 to TRBJ2-7, with D perhaps matching TRBD1 or TRBD2 (5 bases each). Germline V gives CDR1 SGHAT, CDR2 FQNNGV. Trimming pared 5 bases from V and 7 bases from J, leaving 18 bases between. The CDR3 length is 14 residues. CDR3 coding DNA: TGTGCCAGCAGCCCCTCTGAGGGGCCGAAGGAGCAGTACTTC. Protein sequence: CASSPSEGPKEQYF.

This clonotype was observed many times. The gene calls are TRBV30 and TRBJ2-3; the D gene is possibly TRBD2 (5 bases). Per germline, CDR1 GTSNPN and CDR2 SVGIG (reference sequence). The CDR3 sequence is 14 residues long. V shed 0 bases and J shed 1 base, with 8 bases lying between them. CDR3 region: CAWSVRRGTDTQYF. The CDR3 nucleotides read TGTGCCTGGAGTGTCAGGCGGGGCACAGATACGCAGTATTTT.

This clonotype was detected many times. The V gene is TRBV7-6, the J gene TRBJ2-1; TRBD2 matches at 8 bases. J was trimmed by 7 bases and V by 5 bases; bases with no gene match: 10. Germline CDR1 is SGHVS and CDR2 is FNYEAQ. The CDR3 contains 15 residues. CDR3 sequence (DNA): TGTGCCAGCAGCCCGGGGGGGCATCTAGGGAATGAGCAGTTCTTC. Residues: CASSPGGHLGNEQFF.

This clonotype was seen a handful of times. The chain has TRBV7-9 and TRBJ1-1; D not certain. The V end was cut by 4 bases, the J end by 3 bases, with 9 bases between. The CDR3 contains 13 residues. Germline V CDR1 and CDR2: SEHNR, FQNEAQ (reference sequence). The CDR3 DNA is TGTGCCAGCAGCTCCCCGCGGTACACTGAAGCTTTCTTT. Translation: CASSSPRYTEAFF. The full variable domain, rest sourced from reference TRBV7-9 and TRBJ1-1, is DTGVSQNPRHKITKRGQNVTFRCDPISEHNRLYWYRQTLGQGPEFLTYFQNEAQLEKSRLLSDRFSAERPKGSFSTLEIQRTEQGDSAMYLCASSSPRYTEAFFGQGTRLTVV.

This clonotype was found once. A much more abundant neighbour one base away suggests this may be a read error. V is TRBV28 and J is TRBJ2-5, with TRBD1 matching over 9 bases. Germline CDR1 reads MDHEN; CDR2 reads SYDVKM. The CDR3 has 14 residues. The CDR3 bases are TGTGCCAGCAGTATGGGACAGGGTTGGAAGACCCAGTGCTTC. This gives the protein CASSMGQGWKTQCF.

Many counts were recorded for this clonotype. The chain is built from TRBV2 and TRBJ2-3, with TRBD1 matching 10 bases. CDR1 and CDR2 (germline): SNHLY, FYNNEI. The CDR3 is made up of 14 amino acids. Trimming cost V 8 bases and J 1 base; bases outside gene matches: 3. In DNA, the CDR3 is TGTGCCAGCGGTGGGACAGGGGGCACAGATACGCAGTATTTT. Translation: CASGGTGGTDTQYF.

This clonotype was recorded many times. The V gene is TRBV2, the J gene TRBJ2-3, with D unclear. Looked up from germline, CDR1 is SNHLY and CDR2 is FYNNEI. V was cut by 5 bases and J by 5 bases, with 14 bases left in between. The CDR3 runs 14 residues. This CDR3 is CASSTNGRKDTQYF. CDR3 nucleotide sequence: TGTGCCAGCAGTACCAATGGACGGAAAGATACGCAGTATTTT.

This clonotype came up many times. The chain combines TRBV7-6 with TRBJ2-6; 7 bases agree with TRBD1. The CDR3 sequence is 16 residues long. The J segment lost 2 bases and the V segment lost 5 bases, leaving 6 bases of the junction unmatched. Per germline, CDR1 SGHVS and CDR2 FNYEAQ. In DNA form, the CDR3 reads TGTGCCAGCAGCCAACTGAGGGGGCCTGGGGCCAACGTCCTGACTTTC. It is translated as CASSQLRGPGANVLTF.

The sample holds many counts of this clonotype. The chain combines TRBV28 with TRBJ1-1; TRBD1 agrees at 7 bases. Germline lookup yields CDR1 MDHEN and CDR2 SYDVKM. V shed 8 bases and J 3 bases; nucleotides not matched to a gene: 3. The CDR3 extends over 12 amino acids. CDR3: CASDRDYTEAFF. In nucleotides, the CDR3 is TGTGCCAGCGACAGGGACTACACTGAAGCTTTCTTT.

This clonotype has a count of ten or more. The chain carries TRBV2 and TRBJ2-7, with D perhaps given as TRBD1 or TRBD2 (5 bases each). Trimming left V 4 bases short and J 1 base short, with 11 bases between. This CDR3 has 14 amino acids. CDR1 SNHLY and CDR2 FYNNEI come from the germline V gene. The CDR3, as DNA: TGTGCCAGCAGTGGGGGACGACTTTCCTACGAGCAGTACTTC. Its protein is CASSGGRLSYEQYF. Based on the CDR3 plus reference TRBV2 and TRBJ2-7, the full variable domain is EPEVTQTPSHQVTQMGQEVILRCVPISNHLYFYWYRQILGQKVEFLVSFYNNEISEKSEIFDDQFSVERPDGSNFTLKIRSTKLEDSAMYFCASSGGRLSYEQYFGPGTRLTVT.

Details on this clonotype: A much more abundant neighbour one base away suggests this may be a read error. The rearrangement joins TRBV29-1 to TRBJ1-1; D unresolved. Per the germline V gene, CDR1 is SQVTM and CDR2 is ANQGSEA. The V and J ends lost 0 bases and 2 bases respectively, with 19 bases between them. The CDR3 has 17 amino acids. Written as DNA, the CDR3 is TGCAGCGTTGAAGATCCGGTAACATCAAAGAAAAACACTGAAGCTTTCTTT. Residues: CSVEDPVTSKKNTEAFF.

The chain couples TRBV7-8 to TRBJ1-1; D is possibly TRBD1 (6 bases). The CDR3 is 16 amino acids. The germline V and J ends were trimmed by 1 base and 0 bases, with 12 bases remaining between them. The germline V gene has CDR1 SGHVS and CDR2 FQNEAQ. CDR3 sequence reads: CASSLGGGRVNTEAFF. DNA of the CDR3: TGTGCCAGCAGCTTAGGAGGGGGGCGTGTGAACACTGAAGCTTTCTTT.

At least ten counts were recorded for this clonotype. The chain employs TRBV29-1 and TRBJ2-1; a possible D gene is TRBD2 (7 bases). Germline CDR1 SQVTM, CDR2 ANQGSEA. The CDR3 contains 12 residues. V was clipped by 5 bases and J by 15 bases, with 20 bases between them. The CDR3 DNA reads TGCAGCGTTCCCTTGGCGGGGGCCTTCCCGTTCTTC. This encodes CSVPLAGAFPFF.